One sample yielded the 20 T cell receptor beta chains listed below, sequenced in a study of neoadjuvant anti-PD-1 for oral cavity cancer. The protocol was immunoSEQ multiplex PCR, while the TCRdb copy is restricted to in-frame clones and leaves out a portion. Seen here are about 12,000 clones, 50% to 75% observed once, and the top ten hold about 2.4%. The sample here was PBMCs, taken before nivolumab (anti-PD-1) treatment. The receptors stem from a person aged 35 to 85 with oral cavity squamous cell carcinoma.

This chain joins TRBV6-5 and TRBJ1-5, with a weak D call TRBD1 (5 bases). Germline CDR1 MNHEY, CDR2 SVGAGI. V lost 8 bases and J lost 0, with 14 bases in between. The CDR3 runs to 15 residues. CDR3 residues: CASSIGGNSNQPQHF. CDR3 nucleotides: TGTGCCAGCTCGATTGGGGGGAATAGCAATCAGCCCCAGCATTTT.

The chain is built from TRBV5-1 and TRBJ2-5, with 10 bases that match TRBD1. V lost 5 bases and J lost 5; bases outside the gene matches: 6. The CDR3 runs 14 residues. The germline V gene encodes CDR1 SGHRS and CDR2 YFSETQ. CDR3: CASRPDRGHETQYF. In DNA form, the CDR3 reads TGCGCCAGCAGACCAGACAGGGGGCATGAGACCCAGTACTTC.

This chain joins TRBV19 and TRBJ2-3, with a tentative D call TRBD2 (6 bases). The CDR3 runs 16 residues. The germline V and J ends were trimmed by 5 bases and 3 bases, with 18 bases remaining between them. From germline, CDR1 is LNHDA and CDR2 SQIVND (reference sequence). The CDR3: CASSPLTRQPTDTQYF. The CDR3 coding sequence is TGTGCCAGTAGTCCACTGACTAGGCAACCTACAGATACGCAGTATTTT.

The gene calls are TRBV2 and TRBJ1-2; D is unresolved. The CDR3 contains 13 residues. The V and J ends lost 1 base and 4 bases respectively, with 7 bases between them. CDR1 is SNHLY, CDR2 FYNNEI, per germline. The CDR3 sequence is CASSEGSVYGYTF. The CDR3 DNA follows: TGTGCCAGCAGTGAAGGTTCAGTCTATGGCTACACCTTC.

V and J are TRBV2 and TRBJ2-7; 8 bases match TRBD1. Germline values: CDR1 SNHLY, CDR2 FYNNEI. The CDR3 spans 13 residues. V dropped 8 bases and J dropped 0; count of bases not matched to a gene: 3. The CDR3 spells CASRQGPSYEQYF. The CDR3 DNA sequence: TGTGCCAGCCGACAGGGGCCCTCCTACGAGCAGTACTTC. Full variable domain (outside the CDR3, taken from reference TRBV2 and TRBJ2-7): EPEVTQTPSHQVTQMGQEVILRCVPISNHLYFYWYRQILGQKVEFLVSFYNNEISEKSEIFDDQFSVERPDGSNFTLKIRSTKLEDSAMYFCASRQGPSYEQYFGPGTRLTVT.

The chain carries TRBV29-1 and TRBJ1-3; TRBD1 matches at 7 bases. V trimming: 1 base; J trimming: 2 bases; junction bases outside the gene matches: 5. This CDR3 has 15 residues. Germline assignment: CDR1 SQVTM and CDR2 ANQGSEA. The CDR3 region has the DNA TGCAGCGTTGAAGGGCAGGGGGGAGCTGGAAACACCATATATTTT. It translates to CSVEGQGGAGNTIYF.

The chain uses TRBV6-1 and TRBJ2-6; TRBD1 agrees at 8 bases. This CDR3 is built from 17 residues. After removal of 1 base from V and 1 base from J, the junction contained 3 bases not matched to a gene. Looked up from germline, CDR1 is MNHNS and CDR2 is SASEGT. The CDR3 is CASSEDHRGSGANVLTF. CDR3 DNA sequence: TGTGCCAGCAGTGAAGACCACAGGGGGTCTGGGGCCAACGTCCTGACTTTC.

The chain carries TRBV13 and TRBJ1-2, with 9 bases lining up with TRBD1. The V gene end was trimmed by 4 bases and the J gene end by 4 bases; junction bases not matched to a gene: 4. Germline CDR1 and CDR2: PRHDT and FYEKMQ (reference sequence). The CDR3 contains 14 residues. The CDR3 here is CASSYRDRAYGYTF. The CDR3 DNA sequence: TGTGCCAGCAGCTATAGGGACAGGGCCTATGGCTACACCTTC.

The chain employs TRBV30 and TRBJ2-1; the D gene is possibly TRBD1 (6 bases). Germline assignment: CDR1 GTSNPN and CDR2 SVGIG (reference sequence). The CDR3 is made up of 12 amino acids. V was shortened by 8 bases and J by 4 bases, with 12 bases between the two germline ends. CDR3 protein: CAGTGRYNEQFF. In nucleotides, the CDR3 is TGTGCCGGCACAGGGCGATACAATGAGCAGTTCTTC.

The CDR3 DNA reads TGCGCCAGCAGCTTGGAGGGACAGGGAAACACCGGGGAGCTGTTTTTT. Protein sequence: CASSLEGQGNTGELFF. V and J are TRBV5-1 and TRBJ2-2; TRBD1 aligns across 9 bases. Per germline, CDR1 SGHRS and CDR2 YFSETQ. This CDR3 spans 16 amino acids. V gave up 0 bases and J gave up 2 bases; unmatched junction bases: 2.

The rearrangement links TRBV28 to TRBJ1-2; 7 bases are shared with TRBD1. J was trimmed by 8 bases and V by 3 bases; bases with no gene match: 6. The CDR3 extends over 13 amino acids. From germline, CDR1 is MDHEN and CDR2 SYDVKM. DNA of the CDR3: TGTGCCAGCAGTTTGAAAGGGGGCAGAGGCTACACCTTC. Its protein product is CASSLKGGRGYTF.

The V gene is TRBV27, the J gene TRBJ1-2; D gene ambiguous. The germline gives CDR1 MNHEY, CDR2 SMNVEV (reference sequence). V shed 2 bases and J shed 4 bases, with 8 bases lying between them. The CDR3 runs 13 residues. CDR3 sequence: CASSLGRLYGYTF. The CDR3 DNA is TGTGCCAGCAGTTTAGGACGGCTCTATGGCTACACCTTC.

The J gene is TRBJ1-2, the V gene TRBV30, with D hard to call. V was trimmed by 0 bases and J by 1 base, leaving 12 bases between them. The CDR3 totals 15 residues. Germline-derived CDR1 and CDR2 are GTSNPN and SVGIG (reference sequence). The CDR3 reads CAWSVGLTFNYGYTF. CDR3 DNA sequence: TGTGCCTGGAGTGTAGGGCTGACTTTTAACTATGGCTACACCTTC.

In nucleotides, the CDR3 is TGTGCCACCCAGCCACTCGGCTCTGGAAACACCATATATTTT. Translation gives CATQPLGSGNTIYF. V gene TRBV6-5 combines with J gene TRBJ1-3; unclear D gene. CDR1 MNHEY and CDR2 SVGAGI come from the germline V gene. The CDR3 spans 14 residues. The V gene lost 10 bases and the J gene lost 0 bases, with 13 bases spanning the gap.

This clone was picked up one time. This chain connects TRBV19 to TRBJ1-5, with D possibly TRBD1 on 5 matching bases. Per germline, CDR1 LNHDA and CDR2 SQIVND (reference sequence). Trimming left V 6 bases short and J 7 bases short, with 22 bases between. This CDR3 region has 16 residues. CDR3 sequence reads: CASRPRDLKLGQPQHF. The CDR3 coding sequence is TGTGCCAGTAGACCCCGGGACCTGAAGCTGGGGCAGCCCCAGCATTTT.

The chain employs TRBV30 and TRBJ2-6; 7 positions match TRBD2. V dropped 5 bases and J dropped 5; count of bases not matched to a gene: 3. The CDR3 runs to 13 residues. CDR1 GTSNPN and CDR2 SVGIG come from the germline V gene (reference sequence). In DNA form, the CDR3 reads TGTGCCTGGCTAGCGGACAGGGCCAACGTCCTGACTTTC. It translates to CAWLADRANVLTF.

The V and J genes are TRBV11-2 and TRBJ2-5, with 7 bases aligning to TRBD1. Trimming at V came to 3 bases and at J to 5 bases, leaving 9 bases not matched to a gene. This CDR3 contains 15 residues. Germline V gene lookup returns CDR1 SGHAT and CDR2 FQNNGV. CDR3 loop: CASSFQGGPGETQYF. CDR3 DNA sequence: TGTGCCAGCAGCTTCCAAGGGGGCCCGGGGGAGACCCAGTACTTC.

The CDR3 sequence: CASCSGVHEQYF. The CDR3 DNA is TGTGCCAGCTGCTCAGGGGTCCACGAGCAGTACTTC. The genes are TRBV28 and TRBJ2-7, with TRBD1 as a possible D gene (6 bases). The V end was cut by 8 bases, the J end by 5 bases, with 13 bases between. Germline V CDR1 and CDR2: MDHEN, SYDVKM. The CDR3 runs 12 residues.

In DNA, the CDR3 is TGTGCCATCAGTACTGGACAGGAGCTTGTGAATGAGCAGTTCTTC. It translates to CAISTGQELVNEQFF. This rearrangement joins TRBV10-3 to TRBJ2-1; 7 bases agree with TRBD1. V trimming: 5 bases; J trimming: 7 bases; junction bases outside the gene matches: 11. The CDR3 extends over 15 amino acids. Germline V gives CDR1 ENHRY, CDR2 SYGVKD.

CDR3 residues: CATSRRTSGSNEQFF. The CDR3 coding sequence is TGTGCCACCAGCAGGAGGACTAGCGGGAGCAATGAGCAGTTCTTC. The chain is built from TRBV15 and TRBJ2-1, with TRBD2 matching 13 bases. V was pared by 3 bases and J by 6 bases, with 2 bases of the junction left unmatched. Germline CDR1 and CDR2: LNHNV and YYDKDF (reference sequence). This CDR3 is built from 15 residues.